This T cell receptor beta chain was recorded in a study of shared clonotypes between healthy human individuals. Background on the study: Three CD4 naive, three CD4 memory, two CD8 naive and one CD8 memory plate were used per donor. Regarding the study as a whole: Represented diversity (both genetic and exposure-history) was limited by the small number of donors. Investigators collected only blood, and repertoires in tissues likely differ.

About this clone itself: What it recognizes is unknown.

This CDR3 region has 13 residues. Germline-derived CDR1 and CDR2 are SGHTS and YDEGEE. V lost 0 bases and J lost 4, with 7 bases in between. The authors distributed each subset's genomic DNA evenly over several immunoSEQ plates. Assay: immunoSEQ multiplex PCR; the TCRdb copy retains only in-frame clones and omits some. The top ten clones hold more than 0.085% of a sample with 660,000 or so clones, 90% to 97% of them seen once. As defined, naive CD8 cells were CD45RO-negative and positively selected for CCR7, with terminally differentiated effector memory CD45RA+ cells excluded. The gene calls are TRBV5-8 and TRBJ1-2; TRBD1 might be the D (6 bases). The TCR was taken from a woman in her thirties in good health. Specimen: naive CD8+ T cells sorted from blood. The DNA for the CDR3 is TGTGCCAGCAGCTTGGGGACAGTCTATGGCTACACCTTC. Translation: CASSLGTVYGYTF.